This TCR beta chain was retrieved from a study of blood T cell repertoires in COVID-19. TCRdb's table, derived via immunoSEQ multiplex PCR, lists solely in-frame clones and lacks some. Among 250,000 to 400,000 clones listed, approximately 87% were seen once. This clonotype originated in a woman aged 30 to 39 with COVID-19, enrolled during active disease. The specimen sequenced was peripheral blood.

The CDR3 reads CASSPPGTGSATGELFF. The CDR3 DNA follows: TGTGCCAGCTCACCACCCGGGACAGGGTCGGCCACCGGGGAGCTGTTTTTT. This chain links TRBV18 with TRBJ2-2; 9 bases fit TRBD1. V shed 0 bases, J shed 4 bases, and the junction held 6 bases outside the gene matches. From germline, CDR1 is KGHSH and CDR2 LQKENI. The CDR3 extends over 17 amino acids.